One sample yielded the 4 T cell receptor beta chains listed below, sequenced in a study of T cell responses to AZD1222 COVID-19 vaccine. Assay used: immunoSEQ multiplex PCR; TCRdb lists only in-frame clones, some missing. The sample has about 190,000 clones, about 87% seen once. The specimen comprised peripheral blood, sampled on day 0 of MenACWY control vaccination. The origin of the receptors is an adult in good health.

This clone was recorded a few times. One end of the junction is discordant with germline, which a read error may explain. The V and J genes are TRBV5-1 and TRBJ1-1; D is unresolved. The germline CDR1 and CDR2 sequences are SGHRS and YFSETQ. The CDR3 totals 13 residues. The CDR3 is CASNLLGGTEAFF. The CDR3 nucleotides are TGCGCCAGCAACTTGTTAGGTGGCACTGAAGCTTTCTTT.

This clone showed up just once. The V and J genes are TRBV5-4 and TRBJ2-3; D is perhaps TRBD1 or TRBD2 (6 bases each). Germline CDR1 reads SGHNT; CDR2 reads YYREEE (reference sequence). The CDR3 contains 16 residues. Trimming cost V 0 bases and J 4 bases, with 15 bases left between them. This chain's CDR3 is CASSLVGGGLADTQYF. CDR3 in DNA: TGTGCCAGCAGCTTGGTAGGAGGGGGGCTCGCAGATACGCAGTATTTT.

The gene calls are TRBV27 and TRBJ2-1, with TRBD1 identical over 9 bases. The CDR3 length is 17 residues. Germline assignment: CDR1 MNHEY and CDR2 SMNVEV (reference sequence). J gave up 4 bases and V 1 base, and 8 bases lay outside the gene matches. CDR3 nucleotide sequence: TGTGCCAGCAGTTTATTCTATCGGGACAGGGCTTACAATGAGCAGTTCTTC. Protein sequence: CASSLFYRDRAYNEQFF.

The CDR3: CASRGSNQPQHF. The DNA of the CDR3 is TGCGCCAGCAGGGGATCTAATCAGCCCCAGCATTTT. V usage is TRBV23-1 and J usage is TRBJ1-5; no clear D gene. TRBV23-1 is an ORF for which the function is uncertain. This CDR3 region has 12 residues. The V gene lost 6 bases and the J gene lost 4 bases, with 7 bases spanning the gap.